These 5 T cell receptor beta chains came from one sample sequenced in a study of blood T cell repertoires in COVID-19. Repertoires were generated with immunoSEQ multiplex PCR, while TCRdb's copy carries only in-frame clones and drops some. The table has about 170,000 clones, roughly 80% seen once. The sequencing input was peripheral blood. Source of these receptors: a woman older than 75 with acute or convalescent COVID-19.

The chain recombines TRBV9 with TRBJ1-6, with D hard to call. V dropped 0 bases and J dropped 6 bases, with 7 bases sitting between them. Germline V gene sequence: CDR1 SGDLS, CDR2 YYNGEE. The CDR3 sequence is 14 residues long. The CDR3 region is CASSVVQANSPLHF. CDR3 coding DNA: TGTGCCAGCAGCGTAGTGCAGGCTAATTCACCCCTCCACTTT.

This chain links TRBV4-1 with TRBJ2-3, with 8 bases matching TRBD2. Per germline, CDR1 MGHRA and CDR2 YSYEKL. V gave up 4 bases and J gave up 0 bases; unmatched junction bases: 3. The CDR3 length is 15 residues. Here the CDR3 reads CASSPASGSTDTQYF. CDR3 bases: TGCGCCAGCAGCCCAGCTAGCGGGAGCACAGATACGCAGTATTTT.

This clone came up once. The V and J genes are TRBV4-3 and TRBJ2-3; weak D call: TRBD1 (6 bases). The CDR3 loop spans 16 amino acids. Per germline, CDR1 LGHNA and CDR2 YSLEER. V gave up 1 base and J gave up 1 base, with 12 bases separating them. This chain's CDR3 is CASSQGSRGRTDTQYF. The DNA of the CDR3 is TGCGCCAGCAGCCAAGGTTCCAGGGGCCGCACAGATACGCAGTATTTT.

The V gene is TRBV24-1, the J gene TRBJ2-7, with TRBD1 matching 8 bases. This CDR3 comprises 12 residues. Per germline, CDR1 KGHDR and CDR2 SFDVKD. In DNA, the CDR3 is TGTGGCAGCAGGGGGCGGTACTACGAGCAGTACTTC. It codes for CGSRGRYYEQYF.

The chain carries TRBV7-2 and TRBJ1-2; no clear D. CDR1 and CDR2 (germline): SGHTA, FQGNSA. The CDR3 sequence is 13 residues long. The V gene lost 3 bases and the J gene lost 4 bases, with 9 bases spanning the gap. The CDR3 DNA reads TGTGCCAGCAGCTTGTCACAGACCTATGGCTACACCTTC. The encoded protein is CASSLSQTYGYTF.